These 29 T cell receptor beta chains were sequenced from one sample in a study of cytomegalovirus exposure and HLA in healthy donors. PCR was performed using 60 Vbeta and 13 Jbeta primers. Only in-frame clones appear in the TCRdb table, and some are missing; sequencing was by immunoSEQ multiplex PCR. The repertoire consists of under 200,000 clones, with approximately 84% occurring once and the leading ten covering around 2.5%. Material for sequencing was PBMCs. The receptors originated from a man aged 25 to 40 in good health and CMV-seropositive.

The chain links TRBV5-1 to TRBJ2-1, with TRBD1 matching 8 bases. Looked up from germline, CDR1 is SGHRS and CDR2 is YFSETQ. The CDR3 consists of 15 residues. The V segment lost 7 bases and the J segment 9 bases; nucleotides outside the gene matches: 15. In DNA, the CDR3 is TGCGCCAGCGATCCGGGACAGGCTTCGAAGGGTGAGCAGTTCTTC. It translates to CASDPGQASKGEQFF. The whole variable domain, remainder taken from reference TRBV5-1 and TRBJ2-1, is KAGVTQTPRYLIKTRGQQVTLSCSPISGHRSVSWYQQTPGQGLQFLFEYFSETQRNKGNFPGRFSGRQFSNSRSEMNVSTLELGDSALYLCASDPGQASKGEQFFGPGTRLTVL.

V is TRBV19 and J is TRBJ2-7; 7 bases line up with TRBD2. The CDR3 is 16 residues long. Trimming removed 3 bases from V and 1 base from J; junction bases left unmatched: 9. Germline CDR1 LNHDA, CDR2 SQIVND (reference sequence). CDR3 nucleotides: TGTGCCAGTAGTATCCGTGGGAGGGCCAGGTCCTACGAGCAGTACGTC. Protein product: CASSIRGRARSYEQYV.

The chain joins TRBV30 to TRBJ2-5, with a tentative D call TRBD2 (5 bases). The V gene's germline CDR1 is GTSNPN and CDR2 SVGIG (reference sequence). The V end was cut by 4 bases, the J end by 0 bases, with 9 bases between. The CDR3 consists of 13 residues. CDR3 protein: CAWTLEYQETQYF. CDR3 sequence (DNA): TGTGCCTGGACACTAGAGTACCAAGAGACCCAGTACTTC. The variable domain in full, completed from reference TRBV30 and TRBJ2-5, reads SQTIHQWPATLVQPVGSPLSLECTVEGTSNPNLYWYRQAAGRGLQLLFYSVGIGQISSEVPQNLSASRPQDRQFILSSKKLLLSDSGFYLCAWTLEYQETQYFGPGTRLLVL.

The rearrangement joins TRBV5-6 to TRBJ2-1; the D gene is possibly TRBD2 (5 bases). Germline V gene data show CDR1 as SGHDT and CDR2 as YYEEEE. The CDR3 sequence is 14 residues long. V was shortened by 2 bases and J by 0 bases, with 6 bases between the two germline ends. The CDR3 DNA follows: TGTGCCAGCAGCTTAACTAGCTCCTACAATGAGCAGTTCTTC. Translation gives CASSLTSSYNEQFF.

The chain has TRBV15 and TRBJ2-3; 7 bases map to TRBD2. After removal of 5 bases from V and 4 bases from J, the junction contained 3 bases not matched to a gene. Germline CDR1 LNHNV, CDR2 YYDKDF (reference sequence). The CDR3 is 13 amino acids. The chain's CDR3 is CATSAGRADTQYF. DNA of the CDR3: TGTGCCACCAGCGCGGGGAGGGCAGATACGCAGTATTTT.

This chain uses TRBV7-2 with TRBJ2-7, with 11 positions matching TRBD1. V lost 6 bases to trimming and J lost 6 bases; unmatched junction nucleotides: 10. CDR1 is SGHTA and CDR2 is FQGNSA in the germline V gene. The length of the CDR3 is 15 residues. The DNA for the CDR3 is TGTGCCAGCAGAGACCGGGACAGGGGGGGCGGCGAGCAGTACTTC. It yields the protein CASRDRDRGGGEQYF. Looking up the rest from reference TRBV7-2 and TRBJ2-7 gives the full variable domain: GAGVSQSPSNKVTEKGKDVELRCDPISGHTALYWYRQSLGQGLEFLIYFQGNSAPDKSGLPSDRFSAERTGGSVSTLTIQRTQQEDSAVYLCASRDRDRGGGEQYFGPGTRLTVT.

This rearrangement joins TRBV19 to TRBJ2-3; D remains unclear. This CDR3 contains 14 residues. CDR1 and CDR2 (germline): LNHDA, SQIVND (reference sequence). The germline V and J ends were trimmed by 1 base and 6 bases, with 11 bases remaining between them. CDR3 loop: CASSIGSWRDTQYF. The CDR3 nucleotides read TGTGCCAGTAGTATAGGTAGCTGGCGGGATACGCAGTATTTT.

The V gene is TRBV7-9, the J gene TRBJ2-5; D perhaps matches TRBD1 (6 bases). V was cut by 4 bases and J by 1 base, with 10 bases left in between. The length of the CDR3 is 14 residues. Germline CDR1 reads SEHNR; CDR2 reads FQNEAQ (reference sequence). CDR3 residues: CASSSQTGQETQYF. The CDR3 DNA reads as TGTGCCAGCAGCTCCCAGACAGGCCAAGAGACCCAGTACTTC.

The chain links TRBV9 to TRBJ2-2; 9 bases match TRBD2. Looked up from germline, CDR1 is SGDLS and CDR2 is YYNGEE. The CDR3 covers 15 residues. V was pared by 3 bases and J by 1 base, with 1 base of the junction left unmatched. The CDR3, as DNA: TGTGCCAGCAGCGGACTAGCGGAGAACACCGGGGAGCTGTTTTTT. It is translated as CASSGLAENTGELFF.

The CDR3 protein is CASLRGTGDEQYF. The CDR3 DNA is TGTGCCAGCTTACGCGGGACAGGGGACGAGCAGTACTTC. The V and J genes are TRBV2 and TRBJ2-5; 10 bases are a match to TRBD1. Judging by the DNA end, TRBJ2-7 fits better; the J call may be wrong. This CDR3 region has 13 residues. Germline V gene sequence: CDR1 SNHLY, CDR2 FYNNEI.

Only one count was recorded for this clone. V usage is TRBV14 and J usage is TRBJ2-5; D is perhaps TRBD1 (7 bases). CDR1 is SGHDN, CDR2 FVKESK, per germline. The CDR3 sequence is 14 residues long. V was cut by 3 bases and J by 5 bases, with 13 bases left in between. CDR3 protein: CASSHLGGGETQYF. CDR3 nucleotides: TGTGCCAGCAGCCACCTAGGAGGGGGCGAGACCCAGTACTTC.

This clone came up a few times. The CDR3 DNA reads TGTGCCAGCAGCCGACAGACCACTGAAGCTTTCTTT. This sequence encodes CASSRQTTEAFF. The chain has TRBV5-4 and TRBJ1-1; D is possibly TRBD1 (5 bases). The V and J ends lost 4 bases and 4 bases respectively, with 8 bases between them. CDR1 is SGHNT and CDR2 is YYREEE in the germline V gene (reference sequence). The CDR3 totals 12 residues. Full variable domain (rest looked up from reference TRBV5-4 and TRBJ1-1): ETGVTQSPTHLIKTRGQQVTLRCSSQSGHNTVSWYQQALGQGPQFIFQYYREEENGRGNFPPRFSGLQFPNYSSELNVNALELDDSALYLCASSRQTTEAFFGQGTRLTVV.

This clone was counted a few times. This chain joins TRBV7-8 and TRBJ1-5; D is uncertain. V lost 2 bases, J lost 0 bases, and 11 bases lay in between. Germline CDR1 SGHVS, CDR2 FQNEAQ. The CDR3 runs 16 residues. CDR3 nucleotide sequence: TGTGCCAGCAGCTTATCGGCGGTGTATAGCAATCAGCCCCAGCATTTT. Translated, it gives CASSLSAVYSNQPQHF.

The rearrangement links TRBV28 to TRBJ2-3; a possible D gene is TRBD2 (6 bases). V was clipped by 6 bases and J by 6 bases, with 16 bases between them. Looked up from germline, CDR1 is MDHEN and CDR2 is SYDVKM. This CDR3 is built from 14 residues. Here the CDR3 reads CASSQPTSRDTQYF. The CDR3 DNA sequence: TGTGCCAGCAGCCAACCGACTAGTAGGGATACGCAGTATTTT.

This sequence joins TRBV9 and TRBJ2-2; 12 positions match TRBD2. The CDR3 has 16 residues. Unmatched junction bases numbered 7, after V lost 4 bases and J lost 6 bases. Germline values: CDR1 SGDLS, CDR2 YYNGEE. The CDR3 here is CASSPRLAGAAGELFF. The CDR3 DNA follows: TGTGCCAGCAGCCCCCGACTAGCGGGAGCCGCCGGGGAGCTGTTTTTT.

The V and J genes are TRBV21-1 and TRBJ1-2; TRBD1, the table's D call, lacks a check against the DNA. TRBV21-1 is given as a pseudogene. This CDR3 is built from 15 residues. This CDR3 reads CASSKAAGGIPGYTF. CDR3 in DNA: TGTGCCAGCAGCAAAGCGGCAGGGGGCATTCCTGGCTACACCTTC.

CDR3 loop: CASSQEGLAEDNEQFF. Written as DNA, the CDR3 is TGTGCCAGCAGCCAAGAGGGCCTAGCGGAAGACAATGAGCAGTTCTTC. This chain connects TRBV4-2 to TRBJ2-1, with 7 bases fitting TRBD2. Trimming at V came to 0 bases and at J to 5 bases, leaving 7 bases not matched to a gene. Looked up from germline, CDR1 is LGHNA and CDR2 is YNFKEQ. The length of the CDR3 is 16 residues.

The V and J genes are TRBV18 and TRBJ2-7, with 11 nucleotides matching TRBD1. The ends lost 4 bases at V and 5 bases at J; junction bases unmatched: 1. Per the germline V gene, CDR1 is KGHSH and CDR2 is LQKENI. This CDR3 is 13 amino acids long. The chain's CDR3 is CASSRTGGHEQYV. As DNA, the CDR3 is TGTGCCAGCTCACGGACAGGGGGCCACGAGCAGTACGTC.

CDR3 amino acids: CASRPSAGNENEQFF. DNA of the CDR3: TGCGCCAGCAGACCCTCTGCGGGAAATGAGAATGAGCAGTTCTTC. The chain employs TRBV5-1 and TRBJ2-1, with D perhaps matching TRBD2 (6 bases). V lost 5 bases, J lost 7 bases, and 19 bases lay in between. Germline V gene lookup returns CDR1 SGHRS and CDR2 YFSETQ. CDR3 length: 15 residues. The whole variable domain, remainder taken from reference TRBV5-1 and TRBJ2-1, is KAGVTQTPRYLIKTRGQQVTLSCSPISGHRSVSWYQQTPGQGLQFLFEYFSETQRNKGNFPGRFSGRQFSNSRSEMNVSTLELGDSALYLCASRPSAGNENEQFFGPGTRLTVL.

The J gene is TRBJ1-5, the V gene TRBV6-5; D is ambiguous. V lost 0 bases and J lost 4, with 4 bases in between. Germline lookup yields CDR1 MNHEY and CDR2 SVGAGI. There are 13 residues in the CDR3. The CDR3 nucleotides read TGTGCCAGCAGTTACTCCCCTAATCAGCCCCAGCATTTT. Protein: CASSYSPNQPQHF.

The chain employs TRBV4-3 and TRBJ2-2; 12 positions match TRBD2. The V gene's germline CDR1 is LGHNA and CDR2 YSLEER. V was pared by 4 bases and J by 2 bases, with 2 bases of the junction left unmatched. This CDR3 is built from 16 residues. In DNA form, the CDR3 reads TGCGCCAGCAGCCGCGGACTAGCGGGAAACACCGGGGAGCTGTTTTTT. Its protein is CASSRGLAGNTGELFF.

The chain recombines TRBV6-1 with TRBJ2-7; 9 nucleotides line up with TRBD1. CDR1 and CDR2 from the germline V gene are MNHNS and SASEGT. Unmatched junction bases numbered 7, after V lost 4 bases and J lost 3 bases. CDR3 length equals 15 residues. The CDR3 reads CASSVTGQGVYEQYF. The CDR3 coding sequence is TGTGCCAGCAGTGTGACGGGACAGGGAGTCTACGAGCAGTACTTC.

The V call is TRBV10-2, the J call TRBJ2-5; 9 bases align to TRBD2. The germline gives CDR1 WSHSY, CDR2 SAAADI. With V trimmed by 7 bases and J by 2 bases, 2 bases remained unmatched. This CDR3 has 13 residues. As DNA, the CDR3 is TGCGCCAGCAACGCGGGGGGGCAAGAGACCCAGTACTTC. It specifies CASNAGGQETQYF.

CDR3 sequence: CASSRGLAGVNEQFF. The CDR3 DNA reads TGTGCCAGTAGCCGGGGACTAGCGGGAGTCAATGAGCAGTTCTTC. The chain couples TRBV19 to TRBJ2-1, with 14 bases matching TRBD2. This CDR3 region has 15 residues. Looked up from germline, CDR1 is LNHDA and CDR2 is SQIVND (reference sequence). J was trimmed by 6 bases and V by 6 bases; bases with no gene match: 4. The full variable domain, its missing parts supplied by reference TRBV19 and TRBJ2-1, is DGGITQSPKYLFRKEGQNVTLSCEQNLNHDAMYWYRQDPGQGLRLIYYSQIVNDFQKGDIAEGYSVSREKKESFPLTVTSAQKNPTAFYLCASSRGLAGVNEQFFGPGTRLTVL.

Only one count was recorded for this clone. The chain has TRBV4-1 and TRBJ2-4; 9 bases fit TRBD2. Germline V CDR1 and CDR2: MGHRA, YSYEKL. The CDR3 is made up of 16 amino acids. The trim removed 3 bases at V and 5 bases at J, leaving 8 bases unmatched. CDR3 DNA: TGCGCCAGCAGCCATCCCGGGACTAGCACAGAAAACATTCAGTACTTC. This gives the protein CASSHPGTSTENIQYF.

This clone was seen a few times. The chain links TRBV5-5 to TRBJ1-4; possibly TRBD1 for D (5 bases). V was shortened by 2 bases and J by 4 bases, with 9 bases between the two germline ends. Germline CDR1 is SGHKS and CDR2 is YYEKEE (reference sequence). The CDR3 totals 14 residues. The CDR3 DNA reads as TGTGCCAGCAGCTTCGGGGGGGGTAATGAAAAACTGTTTTTT. The encoded protein is CASSFGGGNEKLFF.

The V call is TRBV6-5, the J call TRBJ1-1, with D possibly matching TRBD1 (5 bases). There are 14 residues in the CDR3. Deletions cut 3 bases from V and 11 bases from J, with 19 bases between. Germline CDR1 reads MNHEY; CDR2 reads SVGAGI. This CDR3 reads CASSYSLRSDNAFF. The CDR3 nucleotides are TGTGCCAGCAGTTATTCGTTACGGTCGGACAACGCTTTCTTT.

The rearrangement links TRBV5-5 to TRBJ1-5, with D uncertain. Between the trimmed V and J ends, which lost 0 bases and 7 bases, there was a span of 11 bases. Germline V gene sequence: CDR1 SGHKS, CDR2 YYEKEE (reference sequence). CDR3 length equals 14 residues. DNA for the CDR3: TGTGCCAGCAGCTTGGGATCCGGGAACCAGCCCCAGCATTTT. It codes for CASSLGSGNQPQHF.

This clone came up a few times. The chain is built from TRBV18 and TRBJ2-1; D gene uncertain. The CDR3 has 15 amino acids. Germline V CDR1 and CDR2: KGHSH, LQKENI. V lost 4 bases and J 0 bases, leaving 10 bases between the germline ends. Here the CDR3 reads CASSLFISSYNEQFF. The CDR3 DNA is TGTGCCAGCTCACTCTTTATTAGCTCCTACAATGAGCAGTTCTTC.